These 6 T cell receptor beta chains were sequenced from one sample in a study of cytomegalovirus exposure and HLA in healthy donors. A multiplex PCR was run with 60 Vbeta primers and 13 Jbeta primers. The method was immunoSEQ multiplex PCR; TCRdb's version includes in-frame clones alone and lacks a portion of them. The table has around 140,000 clones, 75% to 90% seen once; the top ten hold roughly 7.7%. Sequencing used PBMCs. These TCRs come from a woman aged 45 to 65 in good health and CMV-seropositive.

The chain couples TRBV9 to TRBJ2-1, with 8 bases that match TRBD2. Germline values: CDR1 SGDLS, CDR2 YYNGEE. This CDR3 spans 16 amino acids. V trimming: 0 bases; J trimming: 6 bases; junction bases outside the gene matches: 8. CDR3 residues: CASSVAAGAGGNEQFF. The CDR3 nucleotides are TGTGCCAGCAGCGTAGCCGCGGGGGCGGGAGGCAATGAGCAGTTCTTC.

The chain links TRBV30 to TRBJ1-5; D ambiguous. The germline V gene has CDR1 GTSNPN and CDR2 SVGIG (reference sequence). The V end lost 0 bases, the J end lost 3 bases, and 15 bases lay between the germline ends. This CDR3 comprises 16 residues. This chain's CDR3 is CAWSVEGLRYNQPQHF. The DNA for the CDR3 is TGTGCCTGGAGTGTTGAAGGTTTGCGGTACAATCAGCCCCAGCATTTT.

This clone has just a few counts. The V and J genes are TRBV28 and TRBJ2-1; 10 bases map to TRBD2. The V gene's germline CDR1 is MDHEN and CDR2 SYDVKM. Trimming took 3 bases from V and 6 from J; bases not matched to a gene: 5. The CDR3 spans 15 residues. CDR3 sequence (DNA): TGTGCCAGCAGTTTCTTAGCGGGAGGAGTCAATGAGCAGTTCTTC. Protein sequence: CASSFLAGGVNEQFF.

The chain joins TRBV27 to TRBJ2-7; 7 bases match TRBD1. Germline values: CDR1 MNHEY, CDR2 SMNVEV (reference sequence). CDR3 length equals 12 residues. V lost 6 bases, J lost 1 base, and 0 bases stayed unmatched. The CDR3 region is CASRGQSYEQYF. CDR3 nucleotides: TGTGCCAGCAGGGGACAGTCCTACGAGCAGTACTTC.

The chain is built from TRBV6-6 and TRBJ2-1; the match to TRBD1 covers 9 bases. This CDR3 is 15 amino acids long. CDR1 is MNHNY and CDR2 is SVGAGI in the germline V gene (reference sequence). V was clipped by 0 bases and J by 6 bases; unmatched bases: 3. CDR3 coding DNA: TGTGCCAGCAGTTACTCACAGGGGGCTTCCAATGAGCAGTTCTTC. It specifies CASSYSQGASNEQFF.

This chain connects TRBV29-1 to TRBJ2-5, with 7 bases identical to TRBD1. V was clipped by 0 bases and J by 4 bases; unmatched bases: 5. This CDR3 has 14 amino acids. CDR1 is SQVTM and CDR2 is ANQGSEA in the germline V gene. In DNA, the CDR3 is TGCAGCGTTGAAGATCCGACAGGGAGAGAGACCCAGTACTTC. Protein product: CSVEDPTGRETQYF.